The 21 T cell receptor beta chains listed next were all sequenced from one sample in a study of CD8+ T cells in alopecia areata. The treatment was: oral pan-JAK inhibitor, 5-10 mg twice daily. Reverse transcribed after extraction, RNA yielded cDNA as the sequencing template. This table comes from immunoSEQ multiplex PCR, and its TCRdb copy is limited to in-frame clones, with some not included. This sample has 70,000 or so clones, with approximately 29% found just once. This material consisted of CD8+ T cells sorted from blood, taken at week 4, from a patient treated with tofacitinib. These receptors originate from a human donor with alopecia areata.

The chain joins TRBV27 to TRBJ1-5, with D tentatively TRBD1 (6 bases). Per the germline V gene, CDR1 is MNHEY and CDR2 is SMNVEV (reference sequence). The CDR3 loop spans 13 amino acids. Trimming left V 8 bases short and J 7 bases short, with 15 bases between. The CDR3, as DNA: TGTGCCAGCCTGCCAGGGGTAAGGCAGCCCCAGCATTTT. Its protein is CASLPGVRQPQHF.

This clone has only a few counts. V gene TRBV7-2 combines with J gene TRBJ2-3; TRBD2 agrees at 10 bases. Germline-derived CDR1 and CDR2 are SGHTA and FQGNSA. This CDR3 is built from 13 residues. Trimming cost V 3 bases and J 6 bases; bases outside gene matches: 0. The CDR3 reads CASSFSGRDTQYF. The CDR3 nucleotides read TGTGCCAGCAGCTTTAGCGGGAGGGATACGCAGTATTTT.

The rearrangement links TRBV28 to TRBJ1-2; weak D call: TRBD1 (6 bases). The CDR3 contains 15 residues. The V end was cut by 5 bases, the J end by 0 bases, with 13 bases between. Looked up from germline, CDR1 is MDHEN and CDR2 is SYDVKM. The CDR3 sequence: CASSPWTESNYGYTF. The CDR3 bases are TGTGCCAGCAGTCCCTGGACAGAATCTAACTATGGCTACACCTTC.

This clone was recorded a few times. This chain uses TRBV29-1 with TRBJ2-7, with 7 bases matching TRBD1. CDR3 length: 12 amino acids. Germline V gives CDR1 SQVTM, CDR2 ANQGSEA. J lost 2 bases, V lost 4 bases, and 2 bases had no gene match. The CDR3 region is CSVVGQTYEQYF. DNA for the CDR3: TGCAGCGTTGTGGGACAGACCTACGAGCAGTACTTC.

The gene calls are TRBV15 and TRBJ2-5; D ambiguous. The V and J ends lost 1 base and 2 bases respectively, with 14 bases between them. The germline gives CDR1 LNHNV, CDR2 YYDKDF (reference sequence). CDR3 length: 16 amino acids. DNA for the CDR3: TGTGCCACCAGCAGAGCGCTAGTCTCCCTACAAGAGACCCAGTACTTC. It translates to CATSRALVSLQETQYF.

This sequence joins TRBV7-9 and TRBJ2-7, with D hard to call. V gave up 5 bases and J gave up 6 bases, with 11 bases separating them. Germline lookup yields CDR1 SEHNR and CDR2 FQNEAQ (reference sequence). The length of the CDR3 is 12 residues. For the CDR3, the DNA is TGTGCCAGCAGCGTAGGGTTGATCGAGCAGTACTTC. It encodes CASSVGLIEQYF.

The J gene is TRBJ2-1, the V gene TRBV30, with D tentatively TRBD2 (6 bases). V lost 4 bases, J lost 7 bases, and 14 bases lay in between. CDR3 size: 13 residues. Germline lookup yields CDR1 GTSNPN and CDR2 SVGIG (reference sequence). The CDR3 region has the DNA TGTGCCTGGAAGGGACTCGGCCCGAATGAGCAGTTCTTC. The encoded protein is CAWKGLGPNEQFF.

The genes are TRBV19 and TRBJ2-7; D might be TRBD2 (5 bases). Germline loops: CDR1 LNHDA, CDR2 SQIVND (reference sequence). Trimming shortened V by 3 bases and J by 1 base, and 10 bases separated the two germline ends. CDR3 length: 14 amino acids. This chain's CDR3 is CASSMSGSSYEQYF. The CDR3 bases are TGTGCCAGTAGTATGTCGGGGAGTTCCTACGAGCAGTACTTC.

This clone was seen only a few times. Within the sample, other DNA sequences also encode this same CDR3. J is TRBJ2-7 and V is TRBV11-2; tentatively, D is TRBD2 (6 bases). This CDR3 has 13 residues. V shed 1 base and J shed 4 bases, with 8 bases lying between them. Germline V gene data show CDR1 as SGHAT and CDR2 as FQNNGV. CDR3 loop: CASSLAGVYEQYF. CDR3 in DNA: TGTGCCAGCAGCTTAGCGGGGGTTTACGAGCAGTACTTC.

This clone was counted a few times. The chain combines TRBV13 with TRBJ2-6; D not resolved. Between the trimmed V and J ends, which lost 1 base and 4 bases, there was a span of 14 bases. The germline gives CDR1 PRHDT, CDR2 FYEKMQ (reference sequence). The CDR3 consists of 17 residues. In nucleotides, the CDR3 is TGTGCCAGCAGCTTAGTTTTGGAGTTGCAGGGGGCCAACGTCCTGACTTTC. It codes for CASSLVLELQGANVLTF.

This clone appeared a few times. CDR3 coding DNA: TGCAGCGTGGGGGAAGATACGCAGTATTTT. It codes for CSVGEDTQYF. The chain recombines TRBV29-1 with TRBJ2-3, with D possibly being TRBD1 or TRBD2 (5 bases each). From germline, CDR1 is SQVTM and CDR2 ANQGSEA. Between the trimmed V and J ends, which lost 6 bases and 5 bases, there was a span of 6 bases. The CDR3 sequence is 10 residues long.

This clone occurred once. The chain joins TRBV29-1 to TRBJ1-2, with 9 bases identical to TRBD1. Germline loops: CDR1 SQVTM, CDR2 ANQGSEA. CDR3 length: 16 residues. Trimming removed 1 base from V and 4 bases from J; junction bases left unmatched: 10. This chain's CDR3 is CSVEVRGQGRIYGYTF. CDR3 sequence (DNA): TGCAGCGTTGAAGTCCGGGGACAGGGAAGAATCTATGGCTACACCTTC.

The rearrangement links TRBV30 to TRBJ2-7; TRBD2 is a possible D gene (6 bases). Germline CDR1 reads GTSNPN; CDR2 reads SVGIG (reference sequence). Trimming shortened V by 0 bases and J by 1 base, and 16 bases separated the two germline ends. The CDR3 length is 16 residues. The CDR3 region has the DNA TGTGCCTGGAGTGTACCGGGACTCCCGGGGTCCTACGAGCAGTACTTC. Amino acid sequence: CAWSVPGLPGSYEQYF.

This chain links TRBV30 with TRBJ2-7; D is unresolved. This CDR3 contains 13 residues. Germline CDR1 reads GTSNPN; CDR2 reads SVGIG (reference sequence). Trimming pared 3 bases from V and 2 bases from J, leaving 11 bases between. The CDR3 bases are TGTGCCTGGAGCGAGCACACCACCTACGAGCAGTACTTC. As protein: CAWSEHTTYEQYF.

The chain joins TRBV7-9 to TRBJ2-1, with TRBD2 matching 12 bases. CDR1 and CDR2 (germline): SEHNR, FQNEAQ (reference sequence). The V and J ends lost 5 bases and 4 bases, in that order; junction bases with no gene match: 9. The CDR3 totals 17 residues. CDR3 amino acids: CASSGGTSGLRYNEQFF. As DNA, the CDR3 is TGTGCCAGCAGCGGGGGGACTAGCGGGTTGCGTTACAATGAGCAGTTCTTC.

This clone was picked up a small number of times. The V gene is TRBV29-1, the J gene TRBJ1-5; D is possibly TRBD1 (6 bases). Per germline, CDR1 SQVTM and CDR2 ANQGSEA. There are 12 residues in the CDR3. The V gene lost 7 bases and the J gene lost 6 bases, with 13 bases spanning the gap. The CDR3 sequence is CSAWGQFQPQHF. In DNA form, the CDR3 reads TGCAGCGCCTGGGGGCAGTTTCAGCCCCAGCATTTT.

This clone was observed a few times. The chain is built from TRBV5-6 and TRBJ1-1; D gene unclear. The V end lost 1 base, the J end lost 1 base, and 5 bases lay between the germline ends. The V gene's germline CDR1 is SGHDT and CDR2 YYEEEE. CDR3 length equals 13 residues. The chain's CDR3 is CASSLWGNTEAFF. CDR3 nucleotides: TGTGCCAGCAGCTTGTGGGGGAACACTGAAGCTTTCTTT. The full variable domain, rest sourced from reference TRBV5-6 and TRBJ1-1, is DAGVTQSPTHLIKTRGQQVTLRCSPKSGHDTVSWYQQALGQGPQFIFQYYEEEERQRGNFPDRFSGHQFPNYSSELNVNALLLGDSALYLCASSLWGNTEAFFGQGTRLTVV.

V gene TRBV6-5 combines with J gene TRBJ1-5; unclear D gene. V was trimmed by 5 bases and J by 3 bases, leaving 11 bases between them. This CDR3 is 14 amino acids long. Germline lookup yields CDR1 MNHEY and CDR2 SVGAGI. CDR3 amino acids: CASSVGILNQPQHF. The CDR3, as DNA: TGTGCCAGCAGTGTAGGGATACTCAATCAGCCCCAGCATTTT.

This clone was seen only a few times. The rearrangement joins TRBV2 to TRBJ1-2, with D perhaps matching TRBD1 (5 bases). Deletions cut 4 bases from V and 3 bases from J, with 12 bases between. The CDR3 is made up of 14 amino acids. In germline, CDR1 is SNHLY, CDR2 FYNNEI. CDR3 in amino acids: CASSVGGLDYGYTF. The CDR3 DNA sequence: TGTGCCAGCAGTGTGGGGGGACTCGACTATGGCTACACCTTC.

Only a few counts were recorded for this clone. The genes are TRBV2 and TRBJ2-2; D not certain. The V end lost 3 bases, the J end lost 0 bases, and 5 bases lay between the germline ends. Germline CDR1 reads SNHLY; CDR2 reads FYNNEI. The CDR3 spans 14 residues. CDR3 region: CASSDRSNTGELFF. The CDR3, as DNA: TGTGCCAGCAGTGATCGGTCGAACACCGGGGAGCTGTTTTTT.

This clone was detected only once. The rearrangement links TRBV29-1 to TRBJ1-3; D is ambiguous. The ends were cut back, 4 bases at V and 2 bases at J, with 3 bases in the middle. Germline V gene sequence: CDR1 SQVTM, CDR2 ANQGSEA. The CDR3 is 11 amino acids. The CDR3 spells CSVVAGNTIYF. The DNA for the CDR3 is TGCAGCGTTGTGGCTGGAAACACCATATATTTT.